This TCR beta chain was recovered during a study of blood T cells in healthy people across ages. Sample-barcoded 5' priming and a J-beta primer mix drove a second PCR of about 7 to 11 cycles. TCRdb re-called the 5' RACE reads through MiXCR, storing one row per CDR3 protein. Among 1.5 million to 1.8 million distinct CDR3 sequences, approximately 43% were seen once, and the ten largest hold about 4%. With 5 bases clipped from V and 7 bases from J, the junction kept 19 bases outside the gene matches. The length of the CDR3 is 16 residues. CDR1 is DFQATT, CDR2 SNEGSKA, per germline (reference sequence). This clonotype was observed a handful of times.

The V gene is TRBV20-1, the J gene TRBJ2-7; 8 positions match TRBD1. The source material was blood. The clonotype comes from a young woman in good health. The CDR3 nucleotides read TGCAGTGCTGAGGATCCGGAGACAGGGGCATACAATGAGCAGTACTTC. Amino acids: CSAEDPETGAYNEQYF.